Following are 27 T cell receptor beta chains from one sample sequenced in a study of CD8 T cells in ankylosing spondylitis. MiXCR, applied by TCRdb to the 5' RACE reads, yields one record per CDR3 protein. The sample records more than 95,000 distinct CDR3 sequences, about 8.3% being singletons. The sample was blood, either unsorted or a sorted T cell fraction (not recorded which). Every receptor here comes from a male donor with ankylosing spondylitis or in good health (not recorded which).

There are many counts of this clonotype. CDR3 sequence reads: CAVTSNEQFF. CDR3 DNA: TGTGCCGTAACGAGCAATGAGCAGTTCTTC. The genes are TRBV7-7 and TRBJ2-1; D is ambiguous. The CDR3 is 10 residues long. Per germline, CDR1 SSHAT and CDR2 FNYEAQ (reference sequence). V lost 11 bases and J 6 bases, leaving 8 bases between the germline ends.

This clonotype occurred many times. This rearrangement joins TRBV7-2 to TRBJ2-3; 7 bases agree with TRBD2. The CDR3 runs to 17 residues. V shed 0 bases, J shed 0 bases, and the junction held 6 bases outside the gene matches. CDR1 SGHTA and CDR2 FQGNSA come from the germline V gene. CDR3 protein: CASSLAGRASSTDTQYF. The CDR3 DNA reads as TGTGCCAGCAGCTTAGCGGGGAGGGCTTCCAGCACAGATACGCAGTATTTT. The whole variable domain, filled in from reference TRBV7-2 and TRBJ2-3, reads GAGVSQSPSNKVTEKGKDVELRCDPISGHTALYWYRQSLGQGLEFLIYFQGNSAPDKSGLPSDRFSAERTGGSVSTLTIQRTQQEDSAVYLCASSLAGRASSTDTQYFGPGTRLTVL.

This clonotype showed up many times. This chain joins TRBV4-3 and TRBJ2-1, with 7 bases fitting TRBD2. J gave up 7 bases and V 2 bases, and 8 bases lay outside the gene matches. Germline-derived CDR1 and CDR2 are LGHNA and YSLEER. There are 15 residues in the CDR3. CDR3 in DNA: TGCGCCAGCAGCCAAAGACGGGAGGTAGTGAATGAGCAGTTCTTC. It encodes CASSQRREVVNEQFF.

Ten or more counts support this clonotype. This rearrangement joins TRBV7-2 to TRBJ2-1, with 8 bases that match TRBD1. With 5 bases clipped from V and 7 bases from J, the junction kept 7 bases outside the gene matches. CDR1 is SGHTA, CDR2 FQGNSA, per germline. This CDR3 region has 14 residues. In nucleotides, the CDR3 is TGTGCCAGCAGCCGACGACAGGGGTGGAATGAGCAGTTCTTC. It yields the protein CASSRRQGWNEQFF.

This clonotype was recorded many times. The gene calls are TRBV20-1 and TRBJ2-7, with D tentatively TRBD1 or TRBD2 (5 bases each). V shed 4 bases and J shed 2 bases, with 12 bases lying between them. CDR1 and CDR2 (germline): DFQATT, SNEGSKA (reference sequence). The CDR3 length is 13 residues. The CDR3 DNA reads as TGCAGTGCTATCCGGGACGGAACCTACGAGCAGTACTTC. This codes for CSAIRDGTYEQYF.

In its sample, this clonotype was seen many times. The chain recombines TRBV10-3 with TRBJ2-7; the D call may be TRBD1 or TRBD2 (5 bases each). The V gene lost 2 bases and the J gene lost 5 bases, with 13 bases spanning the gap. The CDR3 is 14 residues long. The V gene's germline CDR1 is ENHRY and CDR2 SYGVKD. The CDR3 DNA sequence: TGTGCCATCAGTGAGCGATCGAGGGACCACGAGCAGTACTTC. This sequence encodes CAISERSRDHEQYF.

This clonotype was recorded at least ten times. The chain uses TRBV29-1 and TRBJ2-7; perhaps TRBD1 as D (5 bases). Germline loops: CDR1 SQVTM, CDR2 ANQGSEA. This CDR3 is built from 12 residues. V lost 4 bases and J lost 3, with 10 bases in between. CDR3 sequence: CSVVGDSYEQYF. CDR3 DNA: TGCAGCGTTGTAGGTGACAGCTACGAGCAGTACTTC.

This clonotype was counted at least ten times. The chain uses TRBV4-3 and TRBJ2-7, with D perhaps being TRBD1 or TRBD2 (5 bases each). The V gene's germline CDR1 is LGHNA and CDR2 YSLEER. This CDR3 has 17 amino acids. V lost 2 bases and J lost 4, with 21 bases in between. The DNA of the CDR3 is TGCGCCAGCAGCCAAACCCGCTGGGACCGAGACTTGTACGAGCAGTACTTC. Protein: CASSQTRWDRDLYEQYF.

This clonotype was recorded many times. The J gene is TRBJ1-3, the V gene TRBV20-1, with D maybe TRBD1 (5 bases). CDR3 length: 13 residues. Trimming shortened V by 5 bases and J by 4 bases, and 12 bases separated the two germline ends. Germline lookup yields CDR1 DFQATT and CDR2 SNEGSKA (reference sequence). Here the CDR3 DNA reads TGCAGTGCTTCCGGGACTTACGGAAACACCATATATTTT. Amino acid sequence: CSASGTYGNTIYF.

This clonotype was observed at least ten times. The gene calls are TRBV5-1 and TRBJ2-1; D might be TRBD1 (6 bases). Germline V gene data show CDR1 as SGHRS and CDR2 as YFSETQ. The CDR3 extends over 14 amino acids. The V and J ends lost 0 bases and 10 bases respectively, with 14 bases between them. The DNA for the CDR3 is TGCGCCAGCAGCTTGGGGACAGACGTACAGGAGCAGTTCTTC. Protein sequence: CASSLGTDVQEQFF.

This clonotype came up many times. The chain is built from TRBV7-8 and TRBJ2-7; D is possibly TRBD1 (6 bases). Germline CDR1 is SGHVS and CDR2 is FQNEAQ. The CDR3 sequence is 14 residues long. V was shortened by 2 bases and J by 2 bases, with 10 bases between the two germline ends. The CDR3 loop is CASSLRDTAYEQYF. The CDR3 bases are TGTGCCAGCAGCTTAAGGGACACCGCCTACGAGCAGTACTTC.

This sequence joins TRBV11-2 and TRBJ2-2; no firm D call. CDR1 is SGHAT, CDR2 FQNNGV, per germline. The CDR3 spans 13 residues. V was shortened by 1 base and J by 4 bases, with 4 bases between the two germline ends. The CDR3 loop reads CASSLVFTGELFF. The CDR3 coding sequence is TGTGCCAGCAGCTTAGTCTTCACCGGGGAGCTGTTTTTT.

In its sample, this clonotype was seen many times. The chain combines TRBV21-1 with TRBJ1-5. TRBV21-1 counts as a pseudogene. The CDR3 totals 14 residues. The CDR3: CASSKGESNQPQHF. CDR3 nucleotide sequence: TGTGCCAGCAGCAAAGGGGAGAGCAATCAGCCCCAGCATTTT.

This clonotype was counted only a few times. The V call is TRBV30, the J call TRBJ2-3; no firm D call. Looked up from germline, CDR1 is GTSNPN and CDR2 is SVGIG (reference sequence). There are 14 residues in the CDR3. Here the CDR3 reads CARRTRGREDTQYF. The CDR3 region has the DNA TGTGCTCGGAGAACCAGAGGACGAGAAGATACGCAGTATTTT.

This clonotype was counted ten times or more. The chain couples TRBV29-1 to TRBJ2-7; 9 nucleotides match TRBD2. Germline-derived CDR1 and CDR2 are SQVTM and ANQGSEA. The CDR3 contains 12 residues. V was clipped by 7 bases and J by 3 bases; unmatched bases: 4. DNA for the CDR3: TGCAGCGCTGTGACTAGCGGCTACGAGCAGTACTTC. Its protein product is CSAVTSGYEQYF.

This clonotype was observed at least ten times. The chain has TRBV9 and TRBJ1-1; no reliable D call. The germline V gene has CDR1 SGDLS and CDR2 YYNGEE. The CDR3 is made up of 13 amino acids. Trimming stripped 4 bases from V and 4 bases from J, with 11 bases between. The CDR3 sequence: CASSPRTGTEAFF. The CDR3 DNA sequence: TGTGCCAGCAGCCCCAGGACTGGCACTGAAGCTTTCTTT.

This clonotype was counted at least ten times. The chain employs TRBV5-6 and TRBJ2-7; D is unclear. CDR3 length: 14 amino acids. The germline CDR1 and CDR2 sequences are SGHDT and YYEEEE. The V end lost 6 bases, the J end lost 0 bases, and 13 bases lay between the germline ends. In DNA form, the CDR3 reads TGTGCCAGCACCACGGCCTGGAGCTCCTACGAGCAGTACTTC. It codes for CASTTAWSSYEQYF.

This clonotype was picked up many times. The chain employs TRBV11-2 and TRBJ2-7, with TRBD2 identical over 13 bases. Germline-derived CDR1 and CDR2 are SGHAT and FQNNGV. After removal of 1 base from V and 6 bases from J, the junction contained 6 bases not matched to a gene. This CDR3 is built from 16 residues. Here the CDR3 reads CASSLGTSGSLGEQYF. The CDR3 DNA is TGTGCCAGCAGCTTAGGGACTAGCGGGAGTCTAGGCGAGCAGTACTTC.

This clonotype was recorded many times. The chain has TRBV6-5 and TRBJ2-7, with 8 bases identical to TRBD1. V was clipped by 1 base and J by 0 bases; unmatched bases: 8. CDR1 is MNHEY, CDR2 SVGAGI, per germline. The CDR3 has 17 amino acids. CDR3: CASSYFTGTGFSYEQYF. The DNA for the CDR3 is TGTGCCAGCAGTTACTTTACCGGGACAGGCTTCTCCTACGAGCAGTACTTC.

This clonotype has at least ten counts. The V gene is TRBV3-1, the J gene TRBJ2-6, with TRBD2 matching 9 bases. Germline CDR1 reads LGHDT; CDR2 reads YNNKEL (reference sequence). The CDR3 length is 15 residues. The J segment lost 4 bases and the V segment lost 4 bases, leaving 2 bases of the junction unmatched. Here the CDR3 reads CASSPGTSGANVLTF. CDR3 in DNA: TGTGCCAGCAGCCCTGGGACTAGCGGGGCCAACGTCCTGACTTTC. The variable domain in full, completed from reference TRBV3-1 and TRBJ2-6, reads DTAVSQTPKYLVTQMGNDKSIKCEQNLGHDTMYWYKQDSKKFLKIMFSYNNKELIINETVPNRFSPKSPDKAHLNLHINSLELGDSAVYFCASSPGTSGANVLTFGAGSRLTVL.

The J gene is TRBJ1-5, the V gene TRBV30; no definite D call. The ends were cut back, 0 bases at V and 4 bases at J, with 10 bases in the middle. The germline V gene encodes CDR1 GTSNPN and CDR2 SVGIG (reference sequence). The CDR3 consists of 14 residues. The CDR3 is CAWSVPSNNQPQHF. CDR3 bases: TGTGCCTGGAGTGTACCGAGTAATAATCAGCCCCAGCATTTT.

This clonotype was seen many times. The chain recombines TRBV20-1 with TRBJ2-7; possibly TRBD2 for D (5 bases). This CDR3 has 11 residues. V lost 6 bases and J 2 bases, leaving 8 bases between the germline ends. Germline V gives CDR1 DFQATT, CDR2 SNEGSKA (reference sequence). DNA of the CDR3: TGCAGTGCAGCGGCCGCCTACGAGCAGTACTTC. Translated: CSAAAAYEQYF.

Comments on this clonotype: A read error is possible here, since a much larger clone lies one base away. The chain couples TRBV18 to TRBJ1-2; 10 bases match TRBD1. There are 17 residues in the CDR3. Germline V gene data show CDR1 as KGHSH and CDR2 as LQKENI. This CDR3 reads CASSPTGTGDSFNGCTF. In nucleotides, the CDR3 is TGTGCCAGCTCACCAACCGGGACAGGGGACTCATTTAATGGCTGCACCTTC. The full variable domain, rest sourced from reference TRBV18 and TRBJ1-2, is NAGVMQNPRHLVRRRGQEARLRCSPMKGHSHVYWYRQLPEEGLKFMVYLQKENIIDESGMPKERFSAEFPKEGPSILRIQQVVRGDSAAYFCASSPTGTGDSFNGCTFGSGTRLTVV.

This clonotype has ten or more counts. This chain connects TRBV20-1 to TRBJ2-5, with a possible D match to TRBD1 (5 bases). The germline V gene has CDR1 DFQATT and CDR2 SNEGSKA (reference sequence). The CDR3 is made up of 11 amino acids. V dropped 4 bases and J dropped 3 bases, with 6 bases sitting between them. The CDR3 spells CSAIQEETQYF. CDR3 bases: TGCAGTGCTATACAGGAAGAGACCCAGTACTTC.

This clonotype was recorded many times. For the CDR3, the DNA is TGTGCCAGCAGCTTTAGTTTCGGTCCTAGCGGGAGCTACGAGCAGTACTTC. Translated: CASSFSFGPSGSYEQYF. The chain recombines TRBV7-9 with TRBJ2-7; 10 nucleotides line up with TRBD2. This CDR3 comprises 17 residues. V trimming: 3 bases; J trimming: 3 bases; junction bases outside the gene matches: 11. CDR1 and CDR2 from the germline V gene are SEHNR and FQNEAQ (reference sequence).

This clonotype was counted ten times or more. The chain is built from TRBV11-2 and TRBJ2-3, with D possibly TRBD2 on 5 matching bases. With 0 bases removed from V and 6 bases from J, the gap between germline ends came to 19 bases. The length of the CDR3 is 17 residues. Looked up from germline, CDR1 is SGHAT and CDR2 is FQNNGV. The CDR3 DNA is TGTGCCAGCAGCTTAGAAGCGGCACTCAGAGGGCCCGATACGCAGTATTTT. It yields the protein CASSLEAALRGPDTQYF. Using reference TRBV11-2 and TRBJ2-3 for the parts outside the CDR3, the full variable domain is EAGVAQSPRYKIIEKRQSVAFWCNPISGHATLYWYQQILGQGPKLLIQFQNNGVVDDSQLPKDRFSAERLKGVDSTLKIQPAKLEDSAVYLCASSLEAALRGPDTQYFGPGTRLTVL.

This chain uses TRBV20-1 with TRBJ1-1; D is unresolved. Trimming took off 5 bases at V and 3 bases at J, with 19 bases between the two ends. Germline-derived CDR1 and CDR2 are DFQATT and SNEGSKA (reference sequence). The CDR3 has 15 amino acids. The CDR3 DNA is TGCAGTGCTGTGAAGTTGGGAGGCATTGACACTGAAGCTTTCTTT. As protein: CSAVKLGGIDTEAFF.